This passage covers 20 T cell receptor beta chains from one sample sequenced in a study of T cell responses to AZD1222 COVID-19 vaccine. The method was immunoSEQ multiplex PCR; TCRdb's version includes in-frame clones alone and lacks a portion of them. The table shows approximately 90,000 clones, with approximately 94% occurring only once. The source was peripheral blood, collected on day 0 of AZD1222 vaccination. Receptors were obtained from an adult in good health.

The V gene is TRBV11-2, the J gene TRBJ2-7; TRBD2 matches 8 bases. The CDR3 loop spans 14 amino acids. V shed 5 bases, J shed 0 bases, and the junction held 3 bases outside the gene matches. Germline assignment: CDR1 SGHAT and CDR2 FQNNGV. The CDR3 reads CASSHSGNSYEQYF. In DNA, the CDR3 is TGTGCCAGCAGCCATAGCGGGAACTCCTACGAGCAGTACTTC.

This chain connects TRBV7-9 to TRBJ1-4; maybe TRBD1 (6 bases). Between the trimmed V and J ends, which lost 5 bases and 0 bases, there was a span of 10 bases. CDR1 is SEHNR, CDR2 FQNEAQ, per germline (reference sequence). The CDR3 runs 15 residues. As DNA, the CDR3 is TGTGCCAGCAGCAGGGGGGGATCAACTAATGAAAAACTGTTTTTT. Encoded protein: CASSRGGSTNEKLFF.

The chain is built from TRBV12-3 or TRBV12-4 and TRBJ1-4; TRBD1 aligns across 8 bases. V trimming: 6 bases; J trimming: 8 bases; junction bases outside the gene matches: 2. The CDR3 length is 12 residues. CDR3 loop: CASRRQGEKLFF. CDR3 coding DNA: TGTGCCAGCAGACGACAGGGGGAAAAACTGTTTTTT.

V gene TRBV10-3 combines with J gene TRBJ2-5; 8 bases align to TRBD1. In germline, CDR1 is ENHRY, CDR2 SYGVKD. This CDR3 spans 12 amino acids. V lost 8 bases and J lost 5; bases outside the gene matches: 4. In DNA, the CDR3 is TGTGCCATCGGACAGGGTTTCGAGACCCAGTACTTC. This sequence encodes CAIGQGFETQYF.

The chain has TRBV2 and TRBJ1-4; tentative D call: TRBD1 (6 bases). CDR1 is SNHLY, CDR2 FYNNEI, per germline. V dropped 6 bases and J dropped 8 bases, with 19 bases sitting between them. This CDR3 region has 15 residues. CDR3 loop: CASSFQGNEEEKLFF. The CDR3 nucleotides are TGTGCCAGCAGCTTCCAGGGGAACGAGGAGGAAAAACTGTTTTTT.

The chain couples TRBV5-5 to TRBJ2-2, with D unresolved. V lost 2 bases and J lost 3, with 5 bases in between. CDR3 length: 13 residues. From germline, CDR1 is SGHKS and CDR2 YYEKEE (reference sequence). The CDR3 reads CASSFADTGELFF. CDR3 bases: TGTGCCAGCAGCTTTGCAGACACCGGGGAGCTGTTTTTT.

V gene TRBV3-1 (or the pseudogene TRBV3-2) combines with J gene TRBJ1-1; D possibly corresponds to TRBD1 (5 bases). V gave up 7 bases and J gave up 6 bases, with 18 bases separating them. The CDR3 covers 14 residues. CDR1 is LGHDT and CDR2 is YNNKEL in the germline V gene (reference sequence). CDR3 sequence (DNA): TGTGCCAGCAAGCACAGCGGGGGAAGGTCTGAAGCTTTCTTT. Amino acid sequence: CASKHSGGRSEAFF.

This clone has just one count. V is TRBV5-1 and J is TRBJ1-5; TRBD1 is a possible D gene (5 bases). CDR1 and CDR2 (germline): SGHRS, YFSETQ. V lost 3 bases and J 4 bases, leaving 14 bases between the germline ends. This CDR3 has 15 amino acids. DNA for the CDR3: TGCGCCAGCAGCTCGGGGACGGGGGTTAATCAGCCCCAGCATTTT. Residues: CASSSGTGVNQPQHF. The variable domain in full, completed from reference TRBV5-1 and TRBJ1-5, reads KAGVTQTPRYLIKTRGQQVTLSCSPISGHRSVSWYQQTPGQGLQFLFEYFSETQRNKGNFPGRFSGRQFSNSRSEMNVSTLELGDSALYLCASSSGTGVNQPQHFGDGTRLSIL.

The chain employs TRBV9 and TRBJ1-5; the D gene is possibly TRBD1 (5 bases). The CDR3 loop spans 15 amino acids. With 0 bases removed from V and 3 bases from J, the gap between germline ends came to 10 bases. CDR1 is SGDLS, CDR2 YYNGEE, per germline. CDR3 region: CASSVAEGTNQPQHF. The DNA of the CDR3 is TGTGCCAGCAGCGTAGCAGAGGGGACCAATCAGCCCCAGCATTTT.

V and J are TRBV28 and TRBJ1-1, with D perhaps matching TRBD1 (6 bases). Trimming pared 5 bases from V and 4 bases from J, leaving 14 bases between. The CDR3 runs 14 residues. Germline CDR1 reads MDHEN; CDR2 reads SYDVKM. CDR3 loop: CASSVQQGGTEAFF. DNA of the CDR3: TGTGCCAGCAGTGTACAACAGGGCGGCACTGAAGCTTTCTTT.

This rearrangement joins TRBV4-1 to TRBJ2-1; D is uncertain. Germline assignment: CDR1 MGHRA and CDR2 YSYEKL. Trimming took 5 bases from V and 1 from J, leaving 27 bases between them. The CDR3 runs to 20 residues. The CDR3 bases are TGCGCCAGCAGCTCACAAGGAGTGACTGACCGCGCTCGGTCCTACAATGAGCAGTTCTTC. It codes for CASSSQGVTDRARSYNEQFF.

This clone appeared once. This chain links TRBV6-4 with TRBJ1-1; D is undetermined. Germline V gene data show CDR1 as MRHNA and CDR2 as SNTAGT. Trimming pared 5 bases from V and 1 base from J, leaving 8 bases between. The CDR3 has 13 amino acids. CDR3 in DNA: TGTGCCAGCAGTTTCGAGGAGAACACTGAAGCTTTCTTT. Its protein is CASSFEENTEAFF.

The rearrangement links TRBV25-1 to TRBJ1-6; the D is unclear. This CDR3 region has 12 residues. The V gene lost 4 bases and the J gene lost 7 bases, with 5 bases spanning the gap. CDR1 is MGHDK and CDR2 is SYGVNS in the germline V gene. The CDR3 spells CASSVGNSPLHF. The CDR3 bases are TGTGCCAGCAGTGTAGGGAATTCACCCCTCCACTTT.

The chain uses TRBV5-4 and TRBJ1-1, with no clear D. The CDR3 is made up of 20 amino acids. CDR1 and CDR2 from the germline V gene are SGHNT and YYREEE (reference sequence). The germline V and J ends were trimmed by 1 base and 1 base, with 26 bases remaining between them. CDR3 protein: CASSLNPHLDPRGGNTEAFF. In DNA, the CDR3 is TGTGCCAGCAGCTTGAATCCTCACCTCGACCCCCGCGGAGGGAACACTGAAGCTTTCTTT. Using reference TRBV5-4 and TRBJ1-1 for the parts outside the CDR3, the full variable domain is ETGVTQSPTHLIKTRGQQVTLRCSSQSGHNTVSWYQQALGQGPQFIFQYYREEENGRGNFPPRFSGLQFPNYSSELNVNALELDDSALYLCASSLNPHLDPRGGNTEAFFGQGTRLTVV.

The chain recombines TRBV19 with TRBJ2-7, with D possibly being TRBD1 (6 bases). Looked up from germline, CDR1 is LNHDA and CDR2 is SQIVND (reference sequence). The V and J ends lost 6 bases and 4 bases respectively, with 19 bases between them. The length of the CDR3 is 15 residues. In DNA, the CDR3 is TGTGCCAGTAGAAGGGCGGCAGGGGCCCAATACGAGCAGTACTTC. This codes for CASRRAAGAQYEQYF.

The chain recombines TRBV6-4 with TRBJ2-1, with 7 nucleotides matching TRBD1. The germline V gene has CDR1 MRHNA and CDR2 SNTAGT. J gave up 4 bases and V 4 bases, and 10 bases lay outside the gene matches. The length of the CDR3 is 16 residues. CDR3 sequence (DNA): TGTGCCAGCAGTGTTTTCGCAGAGGACAGGTACAATGAGCAGTTCTTC. Residues: CASSVFAEDRYNEQFF.

The chain joins TRBV28 to TRBJ1-5; D unresolved. The V gene lost 4 bases and the J gene lost 0 bases, with 10 bases spanning the gap. There are 15 residues in the CDR3. CDR1 and CDR2 from the germline V gene are MDHEN and SYDVKM. The CDR3 is CASSSVEFSNQPQHF. CDR3 bases: TGTGCCAGCAGTTCGGTCGAGTTTAGCAATCAGCCCCAGCATTTT.

The chain recombines TRBV2 with TRBJ2-7; tentatively, D is TRBD1 (6 bases). This CDR3 comprises 14 residues. V lost 6 bases, J lost 1 base, and 13 bases lay in between. Per the germline V gene, CDR1 is SNHLY and CDR2 is FYNNEI. DNA of the CDR3: TGTGCCAGCAGCCAGGGACACCTGTCCTACGAGCAGTACTTC. Its protein product is CASSQGHLSYEQYF.

This clone was recorded once. The chain is built from TRBV4-2 and TRBJ2-5; D remains ambiguous. The germline V gene has CDR1 LGHNA and CDR2 YNFKEQ. This CDR3 is 14 amino acids long. Trimming cost V 4 bases and J 1 base, with 10 bases left between them. CDR3 amino acids: CASSLQRSQETQYF. The CDR3 nucleotides read TGTGCCAGCAGCCTACAGAGATCCCAAGAGACCCAGTACTTC.

This sequence joins TRBV30 and TRBJ2-3, with 7 positions matching TRBD1. The CDR3 is made up of 14 amino acids. In germline, CDR1 is GTSNPN, CDR2 SVGIG (reference sequence). The CDR3 DNA reads TGTGCGCAAACGAGGACAGGCCGCACAGATACGCAGTATTTT. This encodes CAQTRTGRTDTQYF. The full variable domain, its missing parts supplied by reference TRBV30 and TRBJ2-3, is SQTIHQWPATLVQPVGSPLSLECTVEGTSNPNLYWYRQAAGRGLQLLFYSVGIGQISSEVPQNLSASRPQDRQFILSSKKLLLSDSGFYLCAQTRTGRTDTQYFGPGTRLTVL.